A single sample gave rise to the 9 T cell receptor beta chains below, sequenced in a study of T-cell memory formation after mild COVID-19. MiXCR, applied by TCRdb to the 5' RACE reads, yields one record per CDR3 protein. Here the sample spans about 190,000 distinct CDR3 sequences, about 18% being singletons. Material for sequencing was PBMCs or a T cell subset sorted from them (not recorded which). The receptors originated from an adult woman who had mild COVID-19 (a few samples of this study predate the infection). Cell type and time point are not known.

This clonotype turned up a few times. The chain carries TRBV6-5 and TRBJ2-7; 9 bases line up with TRBD1. The CDR3 contains 14 residues. Trimming at V came to 9 bases and at J to 5 bases, leaving 11 bases not matched to a gene. The germline gives CDR1 MNHEY, CDR2 SVGAGI. CDR3 in DNA: TGTGCCAGTTCGAAGGGACAGGGTCCGGACGAGCAGTACTTC. It encodes CASSKGQGPDEQYF.

This clonotype was counted a single time. The CDR3 region is CASSVLVLYEQYF. The DNA for the CDR3 is TGTGCCAGCAGTGTGTTGGTCCTCTACGAGCAGTACTTC. The gene calls are TRBV2 and TRBJ2-7; no clear D gene. V lost 4 bases to trimming and J lost 3 bases, with 10 bases between them. This CDR3 has 13 amino acids. Germline loops: CDR1 SNHLY, CDR2 FYNNEI.

The V call is TRBV4-3, the J call TRBJ2-7; 11 bases map to TRBD1. Per the germline V gene, CDR1 is LGHNA and CDR2 is YSLEER. The CDR3 loop spans 16 amino acids. V lost 1 base to trimming and J lost 4 bases; unmatched junction nucleotides: 6. CDR3 nucleotide sequence: TGCGCCAGCAGCCAAGCCACCGGGACAGGGGGGTACGAGCAGTACTTC. Its translation is CASSQATGTGGYEQYF.

This clonotype was counted between two and nine times. This chain links TRBV4-1 with TRBJ1-6, with D unclear. V lost 1 base to trimming and J lost 7 bases, with 8 bases between them. The germline gives CDR1 MGHRA, CDR2 YSYEKL. The CDR3 is 14 amino acids. CDR3 bases: TGCGCCAGCAGCCAAGGAGCAAGCAATTCACCCCTCCACTTT. This sequence encodes CASSQGASNSPLHF.

The chain carries TRBV29-1 and TRBJ2-7; perhaps TRBD2 as D (5 bases). The CDR3 totals 13 residues. CDR1 SQVTM and CDR2 ANQGSEA come from the germline V gene. The V and J ends lost 4 bases and 2 bases respectively, with 12 bases between them. The CDR3 sequence is CSVAGILTYEQYF. In DNA form, the CDR3 reads TGCAGCGTTGCCGGGATCCTCACCTACGAGCAGTACTTC.

Ten or more counts support this clonotype. This chain uses TRBV7-2 with TRBJ2-3; 8 nucleotides agree with TRBD2. CDR3 length: 16 residues. The V segment lost 1 base and the J segment 4 bases; nucleotides outside the gene matches: 7. The V gene's germline CDR1 is SGHTA and CDR2 FQGNSA. The CDR3 bases are TGTGCCAGCAGCTTAGTGTCGGGAGGGCCCCCAGATACGCAGTATTTT. This codes for CASSLVSGGPPDTQYF.

This clonotype has only a few counts. The rearrangement links TRBV6-6 to TRBJ1-5; D not certain. The V end was cut by 1 base, the J end by 0 bases, with 4 bases between. The CDR3 contains 14 residues. Looked up from germline, CDR1 is MNHNY and CDR2 is SVGAGI (reference sequence). The CDR3 coding sequence is TGTGCCAGCAGTTACTGGGGTAGCAATCAGCCCCAGCATTTT. Its translation is CASSYWGSNQPQHF.

In its sample, this clonotype was seen a few times. The rearrangement uses TRBV30 and TRBJ1-4; 10 nucleotides align to TRBD1. Germline V gives CDR1 GTSNPN, CDR2 SVGIG (reference sequence). V dropped 2 bases and J dropped 7; count of bases not matched to a gene: 7. This CDR3 is built from 15 residues. CDR3 bases: TGTGCCTGGAGTATTGCGACAGGGGGCGGTGAAAAACTGTTTTTT. Translation gives CAWSIATGGGEKLFF.

This rearrangement joins TRBV9 to TRBJ2-4; 8 nucleotides line up with TRBD1. The trim removed 0 bases at V and 8 bases at J, leaving 10 bases unmatched. The CDR3 loop spans 16 amino acids. The germline V gene has CDR1 SGDLS and CDR2 YYNGEE. CDR3 residues: CASSVAPGGQGYIQYF. DNA for the CDR3: TGTGCCAGCAGCGTAGCTCCAGGGGGCCAAGGGTACATTCAGTACTTC.